The rows below give T cell receptor beta chains drawn from one sample of a study of cytomegalovirus exposure and HLA in healthy donors. Using immunoSEQ multiplex PCR, the repertoire was profiled, and TCRdb retains in-frame clones only, with some absent. The table lists 94,000 or so clones, about three quarters of them singletons, with approximately 7.8% in the top ten. Source material: PBMCs. The source is a man in his 60s in good health and CMV-seronegative. Both conserved end residues are part of each CDR3. The D gene is left open where the match is weak. Some rows have no size entry. The others give once, few or many, or a class for an expanded clone.

D gene,V gene,J gene,clone size,CDR3 DNA,CDR3 protein
.,TRBV4-1,TRBJ2-2,.,TGCGCCAGCAGCCAAGTGCGATTGGAGACCGGGGAGCTGTTTTTT,CASSQVRLETGELFF
.,TRBV2,TRBJ1-5,.,TGTGCCAGCAGTGAGCTCGGGGGTAATCAGCCCCAGCATTTT,CASSELGGNQPQHF
TRBD1,TRBV18,TRBJ1-1,.,TGTGCCAGCTCACCTAGCCCCCCGGGACAGGGCGCTGAAGCTTTCTTT,CASSPSPPGQGAEAFF
.,TRBV7-2,TRBJ1-2,.,TGTGCCAGCAGCTTACTGGCCGGAGGGAACTATGGCTACACCTTC,CASSLLAGGNYGYTF
TRBD1,TRBV4-1,TRBJ2-1,.,TGCGCCAGCAGCCGGCCCACAGGGGACCGGTACAATGAGCAGTTCTTC,CASSRPTGDRYNEQFF
TRBD2,TRBV19,TRBJ2-1,.,TGTGCCAGTAGTGTGTCTAGCGGCTCCTACAATGAGCAGTTCTTC,CASSVSSGSYNEQFF
TRBD1,TRBV6-5,TRBJ2-7,.,TGTGCCAGCAGCCTGGGGACAGGGGGCAACGAGCAGTACTTC,CASSLGTGGNEQYF
TRBD2,TRBV5-4,TRBJ2-3,.,TGTGCCAGCAGCTTGGGTTGGCGGGGGGGCCTAGGTACGCAGTATTTT,CASSLGWRGGLGTQYF
TRBD1,TRBV5-1,TRBJ1-5,.,TGCGCCAGCAGCTTACAGGGGGAGCATCAGCCCCAGCATTTT,CASSLQGEHQPQHF
.,TRBV2,TRBJ1-2,.,TGTGCCAGCAGTGAACAGGGTATCTATGGCTACACCTTC,CASSEQGIYGYTF
TRBD2,TRBV7-2,TRBJ2-1,.,TGTGCCAGCAGCTTTTACTCCGGGACTAGCTCGACTGGACAGTTCTTC,CASSFYSGTSSTGQFF
.,TRBV9,TRBJ2-1,few,TGTGCCAGCAGCCTCCCTTTTAGTAGCGGTAACAATGAGCAGTTCTTC,CASSLPFSSGNNEQFF
.,TRBV11-2,TRBJ1-1,.,TGTGCCAGCAGCCTCCAGGAAAAAGCTTTCTTT,CASSLQEKAFF
.,TRBV29-1,TRBJ1-1,once,TGCAGCGTTGAGGTTAACTGGGAAGCTTTCTTT,CSVEVNWEAFF
.,TRBV7-2,TRBJ2-1,.,TGTGCCAGCAGCTGGAGACCCATCAATGAGCAGTTCTTC,CASSWRPINEQFF
.,TRBV7-2,TRBJ2-5,.,TGTGCCAGCAGCTTAGTGGGGAGCCAAGAGACCCAGTACTTC,CASSLVGSQETQYF
TRBD1,TRBV2,TRBJ2-3,.,TGTGCCAGCAGCGTGCAGGGGGTAGGTGCAGATACGCAGTATTTT,CASSVQGVGADTQYF
.,TRBV6-1,TRBJ2-6,once,TGTGCCAGCAGCGCAACCACAGCTGGGGCCAACGTCCTGACTTTC,CASSATTAGANVLTF
.,TRBV7-2,TRBJ2-5,few,TGTGCCAGCAGCTTATTAGGTCGGGGAGAGACCCAGTACTTC,CASSLLGRGETQYF
TRBD1,TRBV19,TRBJ1-4,.,TGTGCCAGTAGTATCTCAACTACTACAGGGGGTAATGAAAAACTGTTTTTT,CASSISTTTGGNEKLFF
TRBD1,TRBV7-9,TRBJ2-7,.,TGTGCCAGCAGCTTAAGCCCCGGGACAGCTTCGATCGGCTACGAGCAGTACTTC,CASSLSPGTASIGYEQYF
TRBD2,TRBV7-2,TRBJ2-4,many,TGTGCCAGCAGCTTAGGGGGGGGAGGCGGCAAAAACATTCAGTACTTC,CASSLGGGGGKNIQYF
.,TRBV4-3,TRBJ1-2,few,TGCGCCAGCAGCCAAGACGACAGGACCTATGGCTACACCTTC,CASSQDDRTYGYTF
.,TRBV27,TRBJ2-2,.,TGTGCCAGCAGTCCTCGGGGTTCACAAGTCCCCCACACTGGGGAGCTGTTTTTT,CASSPRGSQVPHTGELFF
.,TRBV10-1,TRBJ2-7,.,TGCGCCAGCAGCCGAGGGGGGGACATTTACGAGCAGTACTTC,CASSRGGDIYEQYF
.,TRBV7-9,TRBJ2-5,.,TGTGCCAGCAGCTTAGAAATGCTGGGGCGCACTGAAGAGACCCAGTACTTC,CASSLEMLGRTEETQYF
.,TRBV11-2,TRBJ2-7,.,TGTGCCAGCAGCTCCGGACAGTTCTACGAGCAGTACTTC,CASSSGQFYEQYF
TRBD1,TRBV6-5,TRBJ1-2,few,TGTGCCAGCAGTTATGACAGGGTCGGGTATGGCTACACCTTC,CASSYDRVGYGYTF
.,TRBV5-4,TRBJ2-3,.,TGTGCCAGCAGCCTTGGAGGATGGTCGGATACGCAGTATTTT,CASSLGGWSDTQYF
TRBD1,TRBV7-6,TRBJ1-2,.,TGTGCCAGCAGCCCTAGGGGGCAGGTAGCTAACTATGGCTACACCTTC,CASSPRGQVANYGYTF
.,TRBV29-1,TRBJ2-5,.,TGCAGCGTTGAAGGAGCGGTCCGGGAGACCCAGTACTTC,CSVEGAVRETQYF
TRBD2,TRBV5-6,TRBJ2-3,.,TGTGCCAGCAGGGGGGGGGATACGCAGTATTTT,CASRGGDTQYF
.,TRBV30,TRBJ2-7,.,TGTGCCTGGAATGAGTTTTTTTCCTACGAGCAGTACTTC,CAWNEFFSYEQYF
.,TRBV10-3,TRBJ2-7,few,TGTGCCATCAGTGAGCAGGAGGAAATTGGCAAGCAGTACTTC,CAISEQEEIGKQYF
TRBD1,TRBV6-1,TRBJ2-3,.,TGTGCCAGCAGTCACCGGGACAGATACACAGATACGCAGTATTTT,CASSHRDRYTDTQYF
.,TRBV19,TRBJ1-5,.,TGTGCCAGTAGTATATCAGGGGTCGGGAATCAGCCCCAGCATTTT,CASSISGVGNQPQHF
TRBD2,TRBV27,TRBJ2-7,.,TGTGCCAGCAGTTTAGATCCCAGCGGGGGGGGCGAGCAGTACTTC,CASSLDPSGGGEQYF
TRBD1,TRBV28,TRBJ2-3,.,TGTGCCACCCTAGAGGGGGCAAGCACAGATACGCAGTATTTT,CATLEGASTDTQYF
.,TRBV7-9,TRBJ1-3,.,TGTGCCAGCAGCTGGGAGGGTGGAAACACCATATATTTT,CASSWEGGNTIYF
TRBD2,TRBV6-1,TRBJ2-3,.,TGTGCCAGCAGTGAACAATCCGGAGCGGGGGCCACAGATACGCAGTATTTT,CASSEQSGAGATDTQYF
.,TRBV2,TRBJ2-1,.,TGTGCCAGCAGCCCCTTTGGTTTGAGCTCCTACAATGAGCAGTTCTTC,CASSPFGLSSYNEQFF
TRBD1,TRBV5-1,TRBJ1-4,.,TGCGCCAGCAGCTTCCAGGGGGCGGGTGAAAAACTGTTTTTT,CASSFQGAGEKLFF
.,TRBV5-1,TRBJ2-2,few,TGCGCCAGCAGCTTGGTTTTAGCGGCCACCGGGGAGCTGTTTTTT,CASSLVLAATGELFF
TRBD2,TRBV29-1,TRBJ2-3,.,TGCAGCGCCCAAGGGACGGGGGGAGATACGCAGTATTTT,CSAQGTGGDTQYF
.,TRBV16,TRBJ1-2,.,TGTGCCAGCAGCCAATCCACAGGTACAGGCTACACCTTC,CASSQSTGTGYTF
TRBD2,TRBV5-4,TRBJ2-5,.,TGTGCCAGCAGAGTCGGGAGCGGGAGGGCCGGGGAGCAGTACTTC,CASRVGSGRAGEQYF
TRBD1,TRBV5-1,TRBJ1-5,.,TGCGCCAGCAGCATTGGGACAGGGAATCAGCCCCAGCATTTT,CASSIGTGNQPQHF
TRBD1,TRBV5-1,TRBJ2-7,.,TGCGCCAGCAGCTTGTGGACAGGGTACGAGCAGTACTTC,CASSLWTGYEQYF
.,TRBV7-2,TRBJ2-5,few,TGTGCCAGCAGCTCGGATTTTCCCCCGAGGGGGTCTTACCAAGAGACCCAGTACTTC,CASSSDFPPRGSYQETQYF
.,TRBV30,TRBJ1-2,.,TGTGCCTGGAGCGCTGACAGAGGTCGGGGCTACACCTTC,CAWSADRGRGYTF
.,TRBV6-1,TRBJ1-3,once,TGTGCCAGCAGTGAAGGGGCTGACTCTGGAAACACCATATATTTT,CASSEGADSGNTIYF
TRBD1,TRBV5-1,TRBJ2-7,once,TGCGCCAGCAGCTTGGGGACAGGGGCTGGCGAGCAGTACTTC,CASSLGTGAGEQYF
TRBD2,TRBV5-1,TRBJ2-2,few,TGCGCCAGCAGCTTGACTAGCGCCAACACCGGGGAGCTGTTTTTT,CASSLTSANTGELFF
TRBD2,TRBV25-1,TRBJ2-2,.,TGTGCCAGCAGTGAGGGGGGAGCGGGAGGTGACGGGGAGCTGTTTTTT,CASSEGGAGGDGELFF
.,TRBV10-2,TRBJ1-1,.,TGCGCCACCGCCCGTAGAGGGCGCCTGGGGGGCACTGAAGCTTTCTTT,CATARRGRLGGTEAFF
.,TRBV4-3,TRBJ2-1,few,TGCGCCAGCAGCCAAGGGGACTGGGACAATGAGCAGTTCTTC,CASSQGDWDNEQFF
.,TRBV5-1,TRBJ2-3,many,TGCGCCAGCAGCCCGACTCCTTCGGATACGCAGTATTTT,CASSPTPSDTQYF
TRBD1,TRBV19,TRBJ1-5,.,TGTGCCAGTAGTATATATGGGACAGGGTCTAATCAGCCCCAGCATTTT,CASSIYGTGSNQPQHF
TRBD1,TRBV19,TRBJ1-5,.,TGTGCCAGTAGCCCGGGACAGTATCAGCCCCAGCATTTT,CASSPGQYQPQHF
.,TRBV19,TRBJ2-7,.,TGTGCCAGTAGTATGAGGGACTCCGCCTCCTACGAGCAGTACTTC,CASSMRDSASYEQYF